This T cell receptor beta chain was captured in a study of blood T cell repertoires in COVID-19. Assay used: immunoSEQ multiplex PCR; TCRdb lists only in-frame clones, some missing. The sample contains fewer than 110,000 clones, approximately 88% of which appear only once. V lost 2 bases and J lost 3, with 11 bases in between. Germline loops: CDR1 MNHEY, CDR2 SVGAGI. The CDR3 is 16 amino acids. The chain uses TRBV6-5 and TRBJ2-6, with a tentative D call TRBD1 (5 bases). This clonotype was sampled from a human donor in a cohort sampled during active COVID-19. Material: peripheral blood. CDR3 region: CASSYRGTSGANVLTF. The CDR3 coding sequence is TGTGCCAGCAGTTACAGGGGTACCAGTGGGGCCAACGTCCTGACTTTC.